The source of this T cell receptor beta chain is a study of regulatory T cells in long-lasting Graves disease. From germline, CDR1 is SGHTA and CDR2 FQGNSA. Trimming shortened V by 10 bases and J by 4 bases, and 17 bases separated the two germline ends. This CDR3 spans 14 amino acids. Time point indicated: newly diagnosed GD, antithyroid drugs for less than 3 months. With RNA extracted from PBMCs as input, the TCR library was made. This clonotype was detected ten times or more. TCR beta libraries were built with iRepertoire HTBI primers and Arm-PCR of CDR3 regions. TCRdb analysed the multiplex PCR reads with MiXCR anew, one entry per CDR3 protein. Here the sample spans about 620,000 distinct CDR3 sequences, roughly 16% being singletons. The sample was also linked to a second study, of T cells in Graves' hyperthyroidism and ophthalmopathy.

This receptor was taken from a woman aged 25 to 39 with Graves disease. The sample consisted of peripheral blood mononuclear cells (PBMCs), taken at new diagnosis, from a patient treated with antithyroid drugs. This chain connects TRBV7-2 to TRBJ1-5; tentative D call: TRBD1 (5 bases). This CDR3 reads CATRGNGRNQPQHF. The CDR3 DNA reads as TGTGCCACTCGGGGGAACGGCCGGAATCAGCCCCAGCATTTT.